This T cell receptor (beta chain) was identified in a study of human thymus T cells. Clones were read by immunoSEQ multiplex PCR, and TCRdb kept only the in-frame ones, dropping some. Of some 130,000 clones in the sample, about 94% were seen once. As concerns this clone: The target antigen is unknown.

Study conclusions and caveats: Related studies noted strongly shared thymic repertoires across unrelated people.

Thymic tissue was derived from resections collected during corrective heart surgery. The sample taken for sequencing was thymus tissue. The TCR comes from a boy younger than two with a congenital heart defect but otherwise immunologically healthy.

The CDR3 reads CATSRATYPGGASHGYTF. DNA of the CDR3: TGTGCCACCAGCCGCGCCACTTACCCAGGGGGCGCTTCCCATGGCTACACCTTC. The J gene is TRBJ1-2, the V gene TRBV15; 8 positions match TRBD1. The CDR3 is 18 amino acids. The V gene's germline CDR1 is LNHNV and CDR2 YYDKDF (reference sequence). The J segment lost 6 bases and the V segment lost 5 bases, leaving 20 bases of the junction unmatched.